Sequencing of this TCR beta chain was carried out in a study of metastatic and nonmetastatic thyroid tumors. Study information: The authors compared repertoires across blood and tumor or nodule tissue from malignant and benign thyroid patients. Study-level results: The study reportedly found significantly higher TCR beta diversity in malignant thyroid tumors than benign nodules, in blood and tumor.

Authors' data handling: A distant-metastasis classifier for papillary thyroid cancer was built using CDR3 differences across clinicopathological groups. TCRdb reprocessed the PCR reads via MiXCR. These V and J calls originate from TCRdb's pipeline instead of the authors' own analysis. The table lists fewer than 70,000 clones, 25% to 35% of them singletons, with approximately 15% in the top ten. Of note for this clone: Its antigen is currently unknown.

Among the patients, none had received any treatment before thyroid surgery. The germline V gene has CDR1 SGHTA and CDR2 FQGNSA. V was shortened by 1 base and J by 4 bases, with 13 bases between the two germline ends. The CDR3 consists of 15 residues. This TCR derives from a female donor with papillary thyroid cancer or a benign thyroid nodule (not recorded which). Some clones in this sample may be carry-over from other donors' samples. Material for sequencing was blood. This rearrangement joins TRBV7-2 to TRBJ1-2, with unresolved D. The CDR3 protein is CASSLGRQVFYGYTF. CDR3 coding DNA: TGTGCCAGCAGCTTAGGGCGCCAAGTATTCTATGGCTACACCTTC.